These 2 T cell receptor beta chains were all obtained from the same sample, sequenced in a study of regulatory T cells in long-lasting Graves disease. The time point denotes: persistent/refractory GD, antithyroid drugs over 5 years with positive TRAb. From PBMCs, RNA was extracted and then used to make the TCR library. Researchers made TCR beta libraries by using iRepertoire HTBI primers and running Arm-PCR on CDR3 regions. Each CDR3 protein is one row after TCRdb ran MiXCR on the multiplex PCR reads. The sample yields roughly 500,000 distinct CDR3 sequences, 20% to 25% seen once. The material was peripheral blood mononuclear cells (PBMCs), obtained when the disease was refractory, from a patient treated with antithyroid drugs. The receptors stem from a female donor with Graves disease.

Many counts were recorded for this clonotype. The chain recombines TRBV6-5 with TRBJ2-5; D may be TRBD1 (6 bases). This CDR3 comprises 15 residues. With 2 bases removed from V and 4 bases from J, the gap between germline ends came to 14 bases. Germline-derived CDR1 and CDR2 are MNHEY and SVGAGI. This CDR3 reads CASSYGAGVRETQYF. CDR3 nucleotide sequence: TGTGCCAGCAGTTACGGTGCAGGGGTTCGAGAGACCCAGTACTTC.

This clonotype was detected only a few times. The chain has TRBV20-1 and TRBJ2-5, with D uncertain. The germline V gene has CDR1 DFQATT and CDR2 SNEGSKA (reference sequence). This CDR3 is 12 amino acids long. Trimming shortened V by 5 bases and J by 4 bases, and 11 bases separated the two germline ends. CDR3 loop: CSAPLFSETQYF. CDR3 sequence (DNA): TGCAGTGCTCCGCTTTTTTCAGAGACCCAGTACTTC.